Listed below are T cell receptor beta chains from one sample, sequenced in a study of PD-1 blockade in mismatch repair-deficient tumors. The assay was immunoSEQ multiplex PCR, and TCRdb's table has in-frame clones only and misses some. The sample lists around 49,000 clones, approximately 80% occurring once. The source was PBMCs, collected before pembrolizumab treatment. These receptors were taken from an adult with mismatch repair-deficient cancer. Both conserved end residues are part of each CDR3. Each record gives: J gene, D gene, V gene, clone size, CDR3 DNA, CDR3 protein. D genes are given only for firm matches. Not all rows give a size; the values are once, few, many and, for expanded clones, a class.

J gene: TRBJ1-4; D gene: .; V gene: TRBV6-5; clone size: .; CDR3 DNA: TGTGCCAGCAGACGGGACTCTAATGAAAAACTGTTTTTT; CDR3 protein: CASRRDSNEKLFF
J gene: TRBJ1-1; D gene: .; V gene: TRBV7-9; clone size: .; CDR3 DNA: TGTGCCAGCACCCTCTTGAACACTGAAGCTTTCTTT; CDR3 protein: CASTLLNTEAFF
J gene: TRBJ1-2; D gene: .; V gene: TRBV30; clone size: .; CDR3 DNA: TGTGCCTGGAGTAATCGAAACCAGGGGAACTATGGCTACACCTTC; CDR3 protein: CAWSNRNQGNYGYTF
J gene: TRBJ1-1; D gene: TRBD1; V gene: TRBV5-6; clone size: .; CDR3 DNA: TGTGCCAGCAGTGCAGGGGGTAGCACTGAAGCTTTCTTT; CDR3 protein: CASSAGGSTEAFF
J gene: TRBJ2-3; D gene: TRBD2; V gene: TRBV7-2; clone size: .; CDR3 DNA: TGTGCCAGCAGCCTACCTAGCGGGAGGTGGCAGGTAGATACGCAGTATTTT; CDR3 protein: CASSLPSGRWQVDTQYF
J gene: TRBJ2-7; D gene: .; V gene: TRBV2; clone size: .; CDR3 DNA: TGTGCCAGCACCGCTCGGGGGGCGATCTACGAGCAGTACTTC; CDR3 protein: CASTARGAIYEQYF
J gene: TRBJ1-2; D gene: TRBD1; V gene: TRBV10-3; clone size: once; CDR3 DNA: TGTGCCATCAGTGGAGCCGGGACAGGGGTCTATGGCTACACCTTC; CDR3 protein: CAISGAGTGVYGYTF
J gene: TRBJ2-1; D gene: TRBD2; V gene: TRBV14; clone size: .; CDR3 DNA: TGTGCCAGCAGCCACCGCGGGAGAACTCCCCAGCAGTTCTTC; CDR3 protein: CASSHRGRTPQQFF
J gene: TRBJ2-7; D gene: .; V gene: TRBV27; clone size: .; CDR3 DNA: TGTGCCAGCAGTTTCGCCGGTCGGGCACCCTTGTACGAGCAGTACTTC; CDR3 protein: CASSFAGRAPLYEQYF
J gene: TRBJ2-1; D gene: .; V gene: TRBV11-3; clone size: .; CDR3 DNA: TGTGCCAGCAGCTTAGCAGCCTGGAGCGGAATCTACAATGAGCAGTTCTTC; CDR3 protein: CASSLAAWSGIYNEQFF
J gene: TRBJ1-1; D gene: .; V gene: TRBV6-4; clone size: .; CDR3 DNA: TGTGCCAGCAGCCCCGAAGAGAACACTGAAGCTTTCTTT; CDR3 protein: CASSPEENTEAFF
J gene: TRBJ1-1; D gene: .; V gene: TRBV27; clone size: .; CDR3 DNA: TGTGCCAGCAGTACCCTCCTTTCGAACACTGAAGCTTTCTTT; CDR3 protein: CASSTLLSNTEAFF
J gene: TRBJ1-2; D gene: TRBD1; V gene: TRBV5-4; clone size: .; CDR3 DNA: TGTGCCAGCAGGGGGACAGGGCTCTATGGCTACACCTTC; CDR3 protein: CASRGTGLYGYTF
J gene: TRBJ2-5; D gene: .; V gene: TRBV18; clone size: once; CDR3 DNA: TGTGCCAGCTCACCCCTCTCGGCGAGGACGAAAGAGACCCAGTACTTC; CDR3 protein: CASSPLSARTKETQYF
J gene: TRBJ2-5; D gene: TRBD1; V gene: TRBV5-8; clone size: .; CDR3 DNA: TGTGCCAGCAGCACGGACAGGGCGGAGACCCAGTACTTC; CDR3 protein: CASSTDRAETQYF
J gene: TRBJ2-3; D gene: TRBD2; V gene: TRBV19; clone size: .; CDR3 DNA: TGTGCCAGTAGTTCCCTAGCGGTGAGCACAGATACGCAGTATTTT; CDR3 protein: CASSSLAVSTDTQYF
J gene: TRBJ2-7; D gene: TRBD2; V gene: TRBV4-1; clone size: .; CDR3 DNA: TGCGCCAGCAGCCAAGCTCTCGGGAGGAGCTCCTACGAGCAGTACTTC; CDR3 protein: CASSQALGRSSYEQYF
J gene: TRBJ1-1; D gene: TRBD1; V gene: TRBV7-8; clone size: .; CDR3 DNA: TGTGCCAGCAGCCCATCGACAGGGCGTGGGAACACTGAAGCTTTCTTT; CDR3 protein: CASSPSTGRGNTEAFF
J gene: TRBJ1-3; D gene: .; V gene: TRBV30; clone size: .; CDR3 DNA: TGTGCCTGGAGTAGGGCCGCTGGAAACACCATATATTTT; CDR3 protein: CAWSRAAGNTIYF
J gene: TRBJ2-3; D gene: TRBD2; V gene: TRBV13; clone size: .; CDR3 DNA: TGTGCCAGCAGCTTTGTAGCGGGAGGTACAGATACGCAGTATTTT; CDR3 protein: CASSFVAGGTDTQYF
J gene: TRBJ1-2; D gene: .; V gene: TRBV5-1; clone size: .; CDR3 DNA: TGCGCCAGCAGCCGGGAAGGACAGAGCTATGGCTACACCTTC; CDR3 protein: CASSREGQSYGYTF
J gene: TRBJ2-1; D gene: .; V gene: TRBV7-2; clone size: .; CDR3 DNA: TGTGCCAGCAGCTTATGGGACAACAATGAGCAGTTCTTC; CDR3 protein: CASSLWDNNEQFF
J gene: TRBJ2-7; D gene: .; V gene: TRBV2; clone size: .; CDR3 DNA: TGTGCCAGCAGATCAGGACAGAACTCCTACGAGCAGTACTTC; CDR3 protein: CASRSGQNSYEQYF
J gene: TRBJ1-1; D gene: TRBD1; V gene: TRBV7-3; clone size: .; CDR3 DNA: TGTGCCAGCAGCTTAAGGGGAGGGACAGGGCACTTGAACACTGAAGCTTTCTTT; CDR3 protein: CASSLRGGTGHLNTEAFF
J gene: TRBJ1-4; D gene: TRBD1; V gene: TRBV5-4; clone size: few; CDR3 DNA: TGTGCCAGCAGCTTAGGGGGCTCTAATGAAAAACTGTTTTTT; CDR3 protein: CASSLGGSNEKLFF
J gene: TRBJ1-1; D gene: .; V gene: TRBV6-6; clone size: few; CDR3 DNA: TGTGCCAGCAGTTACTCGGGGGAAGGGGCTTTCTTT; CDR3 protein: CASSYSGEGAFF
J gene: TRBJ1-1; D gene: .; V gene: TRBV30; clone size: .; CDR3 DNA: TGTGCCTGGAGGGGGAGGGTTATGAGCACTGAAGCTTTCTTT; CDR3 protein: CAWRGRVMSTEAFF
J gene: TRBJ2-5; D gene: .; V gene: TRBV19; clone size: once; CDR3 DNA: TGTGCCAGTAGTGGTGTGGAGGACTCCCAAGAGACCCAGTACTTC; CDR3 protein: CASSGVEDSQETQYF
J gene: TRBJ1-5; D gene: .; V gene: TRBV27; clone size: .; CDR3 DNA: TGTGCCAGCCGCAAAGAACTCAATCAGCCCCAGCATTTT; CDR3 protein: CASRKELNQPQHF
J gene: TRBJ1-5; D gene: .; V gene: TRBV19; clone size: few; CDR3 DNA: TGTGCCAGTATCGAGCGACGGAGTAGCAATCAGCCCCAGCATTTT; CDR3 protein: CASIERRSSNQPQHF
J gene: TRBJ2-7; D gene: TRBD2; V gene: TRBV7-9; clone size: .; CDR3 DNA: TGTGCCAGCAGCTTAGCCCAGGCTACTAGCGGGATCCACGAGCAGTACTTC; CDR3 protein: CASSLAQATSGIHEQYF
J gene: TRBJ2-1; D gene: TRBD1; V gene: TRBV27; clone size: .; CDR3 DNA: TGTGCCAGCAGTTTATCTGGGACAGGGGGCCTCAATGAGCAGTTCTTC; CDR3 protein: CASSLSGTGGLNEQFF
J gene: TRBJ2-1; D gene: TRBD2; V gene: TRBV10-3; clone size: few; CDR3 DNA: TGTGCCATCAGTGGACTAGCGGCGAATGAGCAGTTCTTC; CDR3 protein: CAISGLAANEQFF
J gene: TRBJ2-7; D gene: TRBD1; V gene: TRBV27; clone size: .; CDR3 DNA: TGTGCCGGCAGTTTCCCAACGACAGGGGGCCTCTACGAGCAGTACTTC; CDR3 protein: CAGSFPTTGGLYEQYF
J gene: TRBJ2-2; D gene: .; V gene: TRBV5-1; clone size: .; CDR3 DNA: TGCGCCAGCAGCTTCCTCGGAGTTCAGGGCGGGGAGCTGTTTTTT; CDR3 protein: CASSFLGVQGGELFF
J gene: TRBJ2-2; D gene: TRBD2; V gene: TRBV10-1; clone size: .; CDR3 DNA: TGCGCCAGCAGTGAGGGGGGGGGCACCGGGGAGCTGTTTTTT; CDR3 protein: CASSEGGGTGELFF
J gene: TRBJ1-1; D gene: TRBD1; V gene: TRBV29-1; clone size: .; CDR3 DNA: TGCAGCGTTGAAACAGGGGGCGCGTGGACTGAAGCTTTCTTT; CDR3 protein: CSVETGGAWTEAFF
J gene: TRBJ1-5; D gene: TRBD1; V gene: TRBV19; clone size: few; CDR3 DNA: TGTGCCAGTAATAAGGACAGGGGAGGCCGCCAGCCCCAGCATTTT; CDR3 protein: CASNKDRGGRQPQHF
J gene: TRBJ1-3; D gene: TRBD1; V gene: TRBV4-3; clone size: few; CDR3 DNA: TGCGCCAGCAGCCAAGGGACAGGAGGAAACACCATATATTTT; CDR3 protein: CASSQGTGGNTIYF
J gene: TRBJ1-5; D gene: TRBD1; V gene: TRBV6-6; clone size: .; CDR3 DNA: TGTGCCAGCAGCCTTGGACAGGGGTGGGATCAGCCCCAGCATTTT; CDR3 protein: CASSLGQGWDQPQHF
J gene: TRBJ2-7; D gene: TRBD1; V gene: TRBV5-5; clone size: .; CDR3 DNA: TGTGCCAGCAGCGATCCCTCCGGGACAGACTTGGGCTACGAGCAGTACTTC; CDR3 protein: CASSDPSGTDLGYEQYF
J gene: TRBJ2-1; D gene: TRBD2; V gene: TRBV6-7; clone size: .; CDR3 DNA: TGTGCCAGCAGTCGGACTTCTCAACCCTTAGCGGGTCTTTACAATGAGCAGTTCTTC; CDR3 protein: CASSRTSQPLAGLYNEQFF
J gene: TRBJ2-3; D gene: TRBD2; V gene: TRBV7-2; clone size: .; CDR3 DNA: TGTGCCAGCAACCCGGGACTAGCTACAGATACGCAGTATTTT; CDR3 protein: CASNPGLATDTQYF
J gene: TRBJ1-5; D gene: .; V gene: TRBV9; clone size: .; CDR3 DNA: TGTGCCAGCAGCGCCCTGAGGGGGAGGTTCAGCAATCAGCCCCAGCATTTT; CDR3 protein: CASSALRGRFSNQPQHF
J gene: TRBJ2-7; D gene: TRBD1; V gene: TRBV5-1; clone size: .; CDR3 DNA: TGCGCCAGCAGCTTGATACCGGGACAGGGTATGCAGTACGAGCAGTACTTC; CDR3 protein: CASSLIPGQGMQYEQYF
J gene: TRBJ2-3; D gene: .; V gene: TRBV2; clone size: .; CDR3 DNA: TGTGCCAGCAGTGAAGGGCTTATCACAGATACGCAGTATTTT; CDR3 protein: CASSEGLITDTQYF
J gene: TRBJ2-7; D gene: TRBD1; V gene: TRBV6-5; clone size: .; CDR3 DNA: TGTGCCAGCAGTTACTTAAGACAGGGCACCCCCTACGAGCAGTACTTC; CDR3 protein: CASSYLRQGTPYEQYF
J gene: TRBJ2-2; D gene: TRBD2; V gene: TRBV6-1; clone size: .; CDR3 DNA: TGTGCCAGCAGTGAACACGGCGCGGGACTAGCGGGGTACACCGGGGAGCTGTTTTTT; CDR3 protein: CASSEHGAGLAGYTGELFF
J gene: TRBJ2-1; D gene: TRBD2; V gene: TRBV9; clone size: once; CDR3 DNA: TGTGCCAGCAGCGGGGGGGGGACTCTCCCGGGTTACAATGAGCAGTTCTTC; CDR3 protein: CASSGGGTLPGYNEQFF
J gene: TRBJ2-1; D gene: TRBD1; V gene: TRBV18; clone size: .; CDR3 DNA: TGTGCCAGCTCTCAAATCGCCCCCAACAGGGGGACCTACAATGAGCAGTTCTTC; CDR3 protein: CASSQIAPNRGTYNEQFF
J gene: TRBJ1-1; D gene: .; V gene: TRBV28; clone size: .; CDR3 DNA: TGTGCCAGCAGTTTGGCAGGTGCCATGAACACTGAAGCTTTCTTT; CDR3 protein: CASSLAGAMNTEAFF
J gene: TRBJ2-2; D gene: .; V gene: TRBV5-4; clone size: .; CDR3 DNA: TGTGCCAGCAGCTTGAGGGGACGGAAGCTGTTTTTT; CDR3 protein: CASSLRGRKLFF